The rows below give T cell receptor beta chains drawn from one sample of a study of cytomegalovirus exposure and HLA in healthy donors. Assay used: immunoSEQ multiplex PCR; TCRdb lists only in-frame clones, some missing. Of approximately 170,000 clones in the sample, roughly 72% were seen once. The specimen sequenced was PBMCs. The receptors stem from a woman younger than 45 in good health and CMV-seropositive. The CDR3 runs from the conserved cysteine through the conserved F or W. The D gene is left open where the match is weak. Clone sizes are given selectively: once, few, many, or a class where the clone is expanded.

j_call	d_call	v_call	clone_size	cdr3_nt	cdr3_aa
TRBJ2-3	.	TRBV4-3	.	TGCGCCAGCAGCCAAGATCCCTTCACAGATACGCAGTATTTT	CASSQDPFTDTQYF
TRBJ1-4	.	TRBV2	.	TGTGCCAGCAGTGAAACGGGTTGGGTCCTGTCCTTT	CASSETGWVLSF
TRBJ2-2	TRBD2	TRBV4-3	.	TGCGCCAGCAGCCAAGATGGGGGACTAGCCCCACTAAAGGGGGACACCGGGGAGCTGTTTTTT	CASSQDGGLAPLKGDTGELFF
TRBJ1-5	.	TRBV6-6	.	TGTGCCAGCAGTTACCCCCGGACTAGGGGGAATCAGCCCCAGCATTTT	CASSYPRTRGNQPQHF
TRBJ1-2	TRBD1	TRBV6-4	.	TGTGCCAGCAGTGACTCAAAATGGAGACAGGGCAGGGGGAAAAACTATGGCTACACCTTC	CASSDSKWRQGRGKNYGYTF
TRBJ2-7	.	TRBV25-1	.	TGTGCCAGCAGTGATGTCGGCGGGGGCCAAGCCTACGAGCAGTACTTC	CASSDVGGGQAYEQYF
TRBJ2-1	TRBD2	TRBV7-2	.	TGTGCCAGCAGCCGGACTAGCGGCAGCTCCTACAATGAGCAGTTCTTC	CASSRTSGSSYNEQFF
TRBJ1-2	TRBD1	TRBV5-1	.	TGCGCCAGCAGCTTACAGGGGGGGACAAACTATGGCTACACCTTC	CASSLQGGTNYGYTF
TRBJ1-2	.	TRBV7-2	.	TGTGCCAGCAGCTTAGGCCCCTACGGAGAGGGCTACACCTTC	CASSLGPYGEGYTF
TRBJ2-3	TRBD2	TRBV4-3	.	TGCGCCAGCAGCCAAGTTAGCGGGAAGGCAGATACGCAGTATTTT	CASSQVSGKADTQYF
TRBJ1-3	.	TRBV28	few	TGTGCCAGCACTCTTGGGCCAGGAAACACCATATATTTT	CASTLGPGNTIYF
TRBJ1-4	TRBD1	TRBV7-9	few	TGTGCCAGCAGCTTACTCCTGGGACAGAAAAATGAAAAACTGTTTTTT	CASSLLLGQKNEKLFF
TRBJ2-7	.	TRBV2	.	TGTGCCAGCAGTGATCAGCTTCAAGGAGGGGAGCAGTACTTC	CASSDQLQGGEQYF
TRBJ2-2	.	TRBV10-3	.	TGTGCCATCAGTGACAGGGCTAGCGAATCAACCGGGGAGCTGTTTTTT	CAISDRASESTGELFF
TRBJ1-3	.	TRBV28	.	TGTGCCAGCAGTTTCTCTTTCCTCTCTGGAAACACCATATATTTT	CASSFSFLSGNTIYF
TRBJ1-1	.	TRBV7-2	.	TGTGCCAGCAGCCTTACAGTCAACACTGAAGCTTTCTTT	CASSLTVNTEAFF
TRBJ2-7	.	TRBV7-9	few	TGTGCCAGCAGCCATAGTATCTACGAGCAGTACTTC	CASSHSIYEQYF
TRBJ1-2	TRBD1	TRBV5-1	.	TGCGCCAGCAGCCGGACAGGGGGCAACTATGGCTACACCTTC	CASSRTGGNYGYTF
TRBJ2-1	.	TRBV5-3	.	TGTGCCAGAAGATACAGGGATTACAATGAGCAGTTCTTC	CARRYRDYNEQFF
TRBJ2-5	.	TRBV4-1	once	TGCGCCAGCAGCCAAGTGGGCGGGGTAGAGACCCAGTACTTC	CASSQVGGVETQYF
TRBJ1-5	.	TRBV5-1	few	TGCGCCAGCAGCTTGACAGGGCCGAGCAATCAGCCCCAGCATTTT	CASSLTGPSNQPQHF
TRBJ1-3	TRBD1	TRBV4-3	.	TGCGCCAGCAGCCAGGACAGGGTCCCCCGAAACACCATATATTTT	CASSQDRVPRNTIYF
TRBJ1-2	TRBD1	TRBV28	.	TGTGCCAGCAGTGCCCGGACAGGGGGATTAGATGGCTACACCTTC	CASSARTGGLDGYTF
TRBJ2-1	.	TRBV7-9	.	TGTGCCAGCAGCTTACTTGTGACAGTGGGCGATGAGCAGTTCTTC	CASSLLVTVGDEQFF
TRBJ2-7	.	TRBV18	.	TGTGCCAGCTCACCGTCTGGGCGGGGGCACTCCTACGAGCAGTACTTC	CASSPSGRGHSYEQYF
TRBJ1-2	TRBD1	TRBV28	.	TGTGCCAGCAGTTTAATCGCACAGGGGACAGAGTATGGCTACACCTTC	CASSLIAQGTEYGYTF
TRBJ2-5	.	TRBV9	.	TGTGCCAGCAGCCCAGAGTGGGGCTTGGAGACCCAGTACTTC	CASSPEWGLETQYF
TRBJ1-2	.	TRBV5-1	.	TGCGCCAGCAGCTTAGGTACAGAAGGGGGTGGCTACACCTTC	CASSLGTEGGGYTF
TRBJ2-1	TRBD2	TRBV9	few	TGTGCCAGCAGCCCCGGGAGGGCCCCCTACAATGAGCAGTTCTTC	CASSPGRAPYNEQFF
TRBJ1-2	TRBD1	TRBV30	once	TGTGCCTGGATCCGGGACAGGGGAAGGGGCTACACCTTC	CAWIRDRGRGYTF